Each of the 20 T cell receptor beta chains below was sequenced from the same sample in a study of shared clonotypes between healthy human individuals. Profiling relied on immunoSEQ multiplex PCR, and the TCRdb table lists in-frame clones only, not all of them. This table has about 450,000 clones, approximately 79% appearing once. The specimen sequenced was PBMCs. The receptors derive from a woman aged 40 to 50 in good health. Some clones in this sample may be carry-over from other donors' samples.

Here the CDR3 reads CASSEVSNAYEQYF. The DNA of the CDR3 is TGTGCCAGCAGTGAAGTAAGCAACGCCTACGAGCAGTACTTC. This chain uses TRBV25-1 with TRBJ2-7, with D hard to call. The germline V gene encodes CDR1 MGHDK and CDR2 SYGVNS. V was cut by 2 bases and J by 2 bases, with 10 bases left in between. The CDR3 loop spans 14 amino acids.

The chain couples TRBV2 to TRBJ2-2, with D tentatively TRBD2 (5 bases). Between the trimmed V and J ends, which lost 4 bases and 0 bases, there was a span of 9 bases. Germline V gene lookup returns CDR1 SNHLY and CDR2 FYNNEI. The length of the CDR3 is 15 residues. CDR3: CASSVTGTNTGELFF. For the CDR3, the DNA is TGTGCCAGCAGTGTAACCGGGACGAACACCGGGGAGCTGTTTTTT. The full variable domain, with the rest looked up from reference TRBV2 and TRBJ2-2, is EPEVTQTPSHQVTQMGQEVILRCVPISNHLYFYWYRQILGQKVEFLVSFYNNEISEKSEIFDDQFSVERPDGSNFTLKIRSTKLEDSAMYFCASSVTGTNTGELFFGEGSRLTVL.

The chain carries TRBV4-2 and TRBJ2-1; 9 positions match TRBD2. With 1 base clipped from V and 6 bases from J, the junction kept 13 bases outside the gene matches. The CDR3 contains 18 residues. CDR1 and CDR2 (germline): LGHNA, YNFKEQ. The CDR3 DNA reads TGTGCCAGCAGCCAAGTCCCCCGGTGGCTAGCGGGAAGCAATGAGCAGTTCTTC. It codes for CASSQVPRWLAGSNEQFF.

This clone was detected once. The chain recombines TRBV5-4 with TRBJ2-3; D uncertain. Trimming cost V 7 bases and J 5 bases, with 5 bases left between them. The V gene's germline CDR1 is SGHNT and CDR2 YYREEE (reference sequence). This CDR3 is built from 10 residues. This CDR3 reads CASGKDTQYF. The CDR3 region has the DNA TGTGCCAGCGGAAAAGATACGCAGTATTTT.

V usage is TRBV25-1 and J usage is TRBJ1-4; 7 bases line up with TRBD1. V lost 1 base to trimming and J lost 5 bases; unmatched junction nucleotides: 7. The CDR3 is made up of 16 amino acids. CDR1 is MGHDK and CDR2 is SYGVNS in the germline V gene. CDR3 sequence (DNA): TGTGCCAGCAGTGAATGGCAGACAGGGCCGAATGAAAAACTGTTTTTT. It translates to CASSEWQTGPNEKLFF.

The chain couples TRBV28 to TRBJ1-4; D is uncertain. Germline assignment: CDR1 MDHEN and CDR2 SYDVKM. The CDR3 covers 15 residues. Trimming removed 7 bases at V and 4 bases at J, with 16 bases between. The CDR3 nucleotides read TGTGCCAGCATTCCCGTCGGACGGATTAATGAAAAACTGTTTTTT. Protein sequence: CASIPVGRINEKLFF.

This clone was observed a few times. The chain combines TRBV28 with TRBJ1-4; 8 bases align to TRBD1. The CDR3 is 15 amino acids. The trim removed 6 bases at V and 8 bases at J, leaving 11 bases unmatched. Germline V lookup: CDR1 MDHEN, CDR2 SYDVKM. CDR3 coding DNA: TGTGCCAGCAGCCGCATCGGACAGGGTGGGGAAAAACTGTTTTTT. This translates into CASSRIGQGGEKLFF.

This clone was detected a few times. The J gene is TRBJ2-2, the V gene TRBV7-9, with D possibly being TRBD2 (6 bases). The length of the CDR3 is 15 residues. Trimming pared 1 base from V and 0 bases from J, leaving 6 bases between. The V gene's germline CDR1 is SEHNR and CDR2 FQNEAQ (reference sequence). CDR3 region: CASSLGRANTGELFF. The CDR3 DNA reads TGTGCCAGCAGCTTAGGGAGGGCGAACACCGGGGAGCTGTTTTTT.

This clone occurred many times. The rearrangement links TRBV2 to TRBJ2-7; D perhaps matches TRBD2 (5 bases). The V gene lost 7 bases and the J gene lost 4 bases, with 8 bases spanning the gap. Germline V gene lookup returns CDR1 SNHLY and CDR2 FYNNEI. The CDR3 contains 11 residues. The CDR3 sequence is CASTREYEQYF. CDR3 DNA: TGTGCCAGCACTAGGGAGTACGAGCAGTACTTC.

The chain links TRBV6-1 to TRBJ2-1; 12 bases line up with TRBD2. J lost 8 bases, V lost 7 bases, and 9 bases had no gene match. Germline CDR1 MNHNS, CDR2 SASEGT. The CDR3 has 15 amino acids. In DNA, the CDR3 is TGTGCCAGCAATCTAGCGGGAGGGCCGGCGGATGAGCAGTTCTTC. Amino acids: CASNLAGGPADEQFF.

The chain combines TRBV7-9 with TRBJ2-2; the match to TRBD2 covers 7 bases. In germline, CDR1 is SEHNR, CDR2 FQNEAQ (reference sequence). The CDR3 extends over 15 amino acids. Germline trimming cut 0 bases from V and 3 bases from J; bases unmatched to any gene: 1. CDR3 in amino acids: CASSLAGGYTGELFF. CDR3 in DNA: TGTGCCAGCAGCTTAGCGGGAGGGTACACCGGGGAGCTGTTTTTT.

Remarks on this clone: This may arise from a read error, as a much more abundant clone is one base away. For the CDR3, the DNA is TGTGCCAGGACTCGACGGGAGCGTAATGAAAAACTGTTTTTT. Translated: CARTRRERNEKLFF. The chain uses TRBV30 and TRBJ1-4; D not certain. The germline gives CDR1 GTSNPN, CDR2 SVGIG (reference sequence). The CDR3 is 14 residues long. V lost 8 bases and J lost 4, with 17 bases in between.

The chain joins TRBV6-5 to TRBJ2-7; TRBD2 might be the D (5 bases). V gave up 7 bases and J gave up 2 bases, with 15 bases separating them. The germline V gene encodes CDR1 MNHEY and CDR2 SVGAGI. This CDR3 contains 14 residues. The CDR3 is CASTGSVVPYEQYF. The CDR3 nucleotides are TGTGCCAGCACGGGGAGTGTTGTCCCCTACGAGCAGTACTTC.

The rearrangement joins TRBV5-6 to TRBJ2-5; the D gene is possibly TRBD1 (6 bases). Matching the DNA end better, TRBJ2-7 makes the J call doubtful. The CDR3 covers 15 residues. Germline values: CDR1 SGHDT, CDR2 YYEEEE. The CDR3 loop reads CASSEMSGESYEQYF. As DNA, the CDR3 is TGTGCCAGCAGCGAGATGTCAGGGGAATCCTACGAGCAGTACTTC.

This sequence joins TRBV7-2 and TRBJ2-4; 9 bases agree with TRBD1. Trimming removed 5 bases from V and 4 bases from J; junction bases left unmatched: 9. The germline V gene encodes CDR1 SGHTA and CDR2 FQGNSA. The CDR3 spans 16 residues. The CDR3 here is CASSRRLDRGKNIQYF. The CDR3 DNA follows: TGTGCCAGCAGCCGACGCTTGGACAGGGGAAAAAACATTCAGTACTTC.

This clone was seen only once. The chain is built from TRBV11-2 and TRBJ2-3, with D perhaps matching TRBD2 (5 bases). The CDR3 extends over 13 amino acids. Germline V gene data show CDR1 as SGHAT and CDR2 as FQNNGV. V was shortened by 3 bases and J by 5 bases, with 9 bases between the two germline ends. CDR3: CASSFSGRDTQYF. The CDR3 nucleotides are TGTGCCAGCAGCTTTTCGGGGAGAGATACGCAGTATTTT.

In its sample, this clone was seen a few times. The chain joins TRBV19 to TRBJ2-7; D perhaps matches TRBD1 (5 bases). The CDR3 loop spans 14 amino acids. Germline values: CDR1 LNHDA, CDR2 SQIVND (reference sequence). V lost 11 bases and J lost 5, with 22 bases in between. The CDR3 DNA reads as TGTGCCTCTCAGACAGTACTCTGGGGCCACGAGCAGTACTTC. This encodes CASQTVLWGHEQYF.

The chain uses TRBV19 and TRBJ1-5, with D tentatively TRBD1 (5 bases). V lost 8 bases and J 7 bases, leaving 12 bases between the germline ends. CDR1 and CDR2 from the germline V gene are LNHDA and SQIVND (reference sequence). The CDR3 totals 12 residues. In nucleotides, the CDR3 is TGTGCCAGTGGGATCCAGGGCCAGCCCCAGCATTTT. Protein sequence: CASGIQGQPQHF. Full variable domain (remainder filled in from reference TRBV19 and TRBJ1-5): DGGITQSPKYLFRKEGQNVTLSCEQNLNHDAMYWYRQDPGQGLRLIYYSQIVNDFQKGDIAEGYSVSREKKESFPLTVTSAQKNPTAFYLCASGIQGQPQHFGDGTRLSIL.

This chain links TRBV29-1 with TRBJ2-7; D is uncertain. The CDR3 runs to 11 residues. Trimming cost V 7 bases and J 2 bases, with 9 bases left between them. Germline V gene data show CDR1 as SQVTM and CDR2 as ANQGSEA. The CDR3 loop is CSATWAYEQYF. The CDR3 DNA reads as TGCAGCGCAACGTGGGCCTACGAGCAGTACTTC.

The CDR3 nucleotides read TGTGCCAGCAGCCGTCGGACAGGGCTTCATGGCTACACCTTC. This sequence encodes CASSRRTGLHGYTF. The J gene is TRBJ1-2, the V gene TRBV28; 8 nucleotides line up with TRBD1. This CDR3 has 14 residues. Looked up from germline, CDR1 is MDHEN and CDR2 is SYDVKM. Trimming removed 6 bases from V and 6 bases from J; junction bases left unmatched: 9.